One T cell receptor (beta chain) is described in this entry. What it recognizes is unknown. Amplified TCR beta CDR3 regions derived from RNA transcripts. First-round RT-PCR with HTBI primers amplified the TCR CDR3 region. TCRdb re-called the multiplex PCR reads through MiXCR, storing one row per CDR3 protein. The sample shows a few hundred thousand distinct CDR3 sequences, approximately 14% of them seen only once. This specimen belongs to a study of T cells in Graves' hyperthyroidism and ophthalmopathy. Overall study results and limits: Most clonotypes that expanded in the thyroid above 0.001 also showed up in blood.

Uncontrolled infections, other autoimmune diseases, pregnancy or lactation led to exclusion of patients. Extraction of PBMCs used 8.5 to 10 ml of fresh peripheral blood. CDR1 is MNHNS, CDR2 SASEGT, per germline. This CDR3 comprises 15 residues. Germline trimming cut 10 bases from V and 5 bases from J; bases unmatched to any gene: 13. Specimen: blood. This chain connects TRBV6-1 to TRBJ2-3, with 9 bases lining up with TRBD2. The sequence was collected from a woman aged 18 to 35 with Graves' hyperthyroidism that later progressed to Graves' ophthalmopathy. This chain's CDR3 is CATESRTSELDTQYF. The CDR3 nucleotides are TGTGCCACTGAATCGCGGACTAGCGAATTAGATACGCAGTATTTT.